This is a list of T cell receptor beta chains from one sample in a study of shared clonotypes between healthy human individuals. The protocol was immunoSEQ multiplex PCR, while the TCRdb copy is restricted to in-frame clones and leaves out a portion. The table has roughly 2.4 million clones, around 95% seen once. Sequencing used naive CD4+ T cells sorted from blood. All receptors come from a man between 18 and 29 years old in good health. CDR3s include the opening cysteine and the closing phenylalanine or tryptophan. Each record gives: CDR3 protein, CDR3 DNA, D gene, V gene, J gene, clone size. The D gene is left open where the match is weak. The size entry is marked missing in some rows and otherwise reads once, few, many or a size class.

CDR3aa: CASSVQRNSYNEQFF
CDR3nt: TGTGCCAGCAGTGTACAGCGGAACTCCTACAATGAGCAGTTCTTC
d_gene: NA
v_gene: TRBV6-1
j_gene: TRBJ2-1
abundance: NA

CDR3aa: CASSQDEGQGAYEQYF
CDR3nt: TGCGCCAGCAGCCAAGATGAGGGACAGGGGGCCTACGAGCAGTACTTC
d_gene: TRBD1
v_gene: TRBV4-1
j_gene: TRBJ2-7
abundance: once

CDR3aa: CASGFGADTEAFF
CDR3nt: TGTGCTAGTGGTTTTGGGGCTGACACTGAAGCTTTCTTT
d_gene: NA
v_gene: TRBV12-5
j_gene: TRBJ1-1
abundance: NA

CDR3aa: CASSQRGTSGRETQYF
CDR3nt: TGTGCCAGCAGCCAACGCGGGACTAGCGGGAGGGAGACCCAGTACTTC
d_gene: TRBD2
v_gene: TRBV13
j_gene: TRBJ2-5
abundance: once

CDR3aa: CASSEVGSYSNQPQHF
CDR3nt: TGTGCCAGCAGTGAAGTGGGCAGCTATAGCAATCAGCCCCAGCATTTT
d_gene: NA
v_gene: TRBV6-1
j_gene: TRBJ1-5
abundance: NA

CDR3aa: CASSSITGGAPGANVLTF
CDR3nt: TGCGCCAGCAGCTCGATAACAGGGGGCGCCCCTGGGGCCAACGTCCTGACTTTC
d_gene: TRBD1
v_gene: TRBV5-1
j_gene: TRBJ2-6
abundance: NA

CDR3aa: CASTRGQGGSGGYTF
CDR3nt: TGTGCCAGCACCCGCGGCCAGGGAGGGTCAGGAGGCTACACCTTC
d_gene: NA
v_gene: TRBV27
j_gene: TRBJ1-2
abundance: NA

CDR3aa: CASGLGVVTGNSPLHF
CDR3nt: TGTGCTAGTGGTTTGGGTGTCGTGACAGGAAATTCACCCCTCCACTTT
d_gene: NA
v_gene: TRBV12-5
j_gene: TRBJ1-6
abundance: NA

CDR3aa: CASSQVLTGGTEAFF
CDR3nt: TGCGCCAGCAGCCAAGTGTTGACAGGCGGCACTGAAGCTTTCTTT
d_gene: NA
v_gene: TRBV4-3
j_gene: TRBJ1-1
abundance: NA

CDR3aa: CAWSAGTQNIQYF
CDR3nt: TGTGCCTGGAGTGCCGGGACCCAAAACATTCAGTACTTC
d_gene: NA
v_gene: TRBV30
j_gene: TRBJ2-4
abundance: NA

CDR3aa: CASSRGGRGETEAFF
CDR3nt: TGTGCCAGCAGCCGAGGGGGGAGAGGAGAAACTGAAGCTTTCTTT
d_gene: NA
v_gene: TRBV5-4
j_gene: TRBJ1-1
abundance: NA

CDR3aa: CASRRQGSYEQYF
CDR3nt: TGTGCCAGCAGACGACAGGGCTCCTACGAGCAGTACTTC
d_gene: TRBD1
v_gene: TRBV6-6
j_gene: TRBJ2-7
abundance: NA

CDR3aa: CASTDRSYNEQFF
CDR3nt: TGTGCCAGTACGGACAGGTCCTACAATGAGCAGTTCTTC
d_gene: TRBD1
v_gene: TRBV6-6
j_gene: TRBJ2-1
abundance: NA

CDR3aa: CASRACLPTPSPLHF
CDR3nt: TGTGCCAGCAGAGCTTGTTTACCCACCCCATCACCCCTCCACTTT
d_gene: NA
v_gene: TRBV5-8
j_gene: TRBJ1-6
abundance: NA

CDR3aa: CASSGSIGGELFF
CDR3nt: TGCGCCAGCAGTGGGTCTATTGGCGGGGAGCTGTTTTTT
d_gene: NA
v_gene: TRBV10-1
j_gene: TRBJ2-2
abundance: NA

CDR3aa: CASSGGPGGSYEQYF
CDR3nt: TGTGCCAGCAGTGGGGGACCCGGCGGTTCCTACGAGCAGTACTTC
d_gene: NA
v_gene: TRBV28
j_gene: TRBJ2-7
abundance: NA

CDR3aa: CASSILPGLGNGELFF
CDR3nt: TGTGCCAGTAGTATCCTCCCGGGACTAGGAAACGGGGAGCTGTTTTTT
d_gene: TRBD2
v_gene: TRBV19
j_gene: TRBJ2-2
abundance: NA

CDR3aa: CASSEWGGANTGELFF
CDR3nt: TGTGCCAGCAGCGAATGGGGGGGCGCGAACACCGGGGAGCTGTTTTTT
d_gene: NA
v_gene: TRBV28
j_gene: TRBJ2-2
abundance: NA

CDR3aa: CASRLVHGEGTINSPLHF
CDR3nt: TGTGCAAGTCGCTTAGTTCATGGGGAGGGAACTATCAATTCACCCCTCCACTTT
d_gene: NA
v_gene: TRBV12-2
j_gene: TRBJ1-6
abundance: NA

CDR3aa: CASSPSSGGAGRADTQYF
CDR3nt: TGTGCCAGCAGCCCCTCTAGCGGGGGGGCCGGGAGAGCAGATACGCAGTATTTT
d_gene: TRBD2
v_gene: TRBV7-9
j_gene: TRBJ2-3
abundance: NA

CDR3aa: CASSEQLNSPLHF
CDR3nt: TGTGCCAGCAGTGAACAGCTTAATTCACCCCTCCACTTT
d_gene: NA
v_gene: TRBV2
j_gene: TRBJ1-6
abundance: NA

CDR3aa: CSVTSGRGEQYF
CDR3nt: TGCAGCGTTACCTCGGGCAGGGGCGAGCAGTACTTC
d_gene: NA
v_gene: TRBV29-1
j_gene: TRBJ2-7
abundance: NA

CDR3aa: CASTSTGSSNQPQHF
CDR3nt: TGTGCCAGCACCTCGACAGGGTCTAGCAATCAGCCCCAGCATTTT
d_gene: TRBD1
v_gene: TRBV6-5
j_gene: TRBJ1-5
abundance: NA

CDR3aa: CSVDPGAETQYF
CDR3nt: TGCAGCGTTGACCCAGGGGCGGAGACCCAGTACTTC
d_gene: NA
v_gene: TRBV29-1
j_gene: TRBJ2-5
abundance: NA

CDR3aa: CASSTWDSKFKYGYTF
CDR3nt: TGTGCCAGTAGTACATGGGACAGTAAGTTCAAATATGGCTACACCTTC
d_gene: TRBD1
v_gene: TRBV19
j_gene: TRBJ1-2
abundance: NA

CDR3aa: CAISELDEQYF
CDR3nt: TGTGCCATCAGTGAATTAGACGAGCAGTACTTC
d_gene: NA
v_gene: TRBV10-3
j_gene: TRBJ2-7
abundance: NA

CDR3aa: CASRPGQGVFDEQFF
CDR3nt: TGTGCCAGCAGACCGGGACAGGGGGTTTTCGATGAGCAGTTCTTC
d_gene: TRBD1
v_gene: TRBV2
j_gene: TRBJ2-1
abundance: NA

CDR3aa: CASSLVTTQETQYF
CDR3nt: TGCGCCAGCAGCTTGGTAACCACCCAAGAGACCCAGTACTTC
d_gene: NA
v_gene: TRBV5-1
j_gene: TRBJ2-5
abundance: NA

CDR3aa: CASKGRGSNQPQHF
CDR3nt: TGTGCCAGCAAAGGCAGGGGCAGCAATCAGCCCCAGCATTTT
d_gene: NA
v_gene: TRBV6-5
j_gene: TRBJ1-5
abundance: NA

CDR3aa: CASSLDFRGTYNEQFF
CDR3nt: TGTGCCAGCAGCTTGGATTTCAGGGGAACCTACAATGAGCAGTTCTTC
d_gene: NA
v_gene: TRBV5-4
j_gene: TRBJ2-1
abundance: NA

CDR3aa: CASSEGTWGAYEQYF
CDR3nt: TGTGCCAGCAGCGAAGGGACCTGGGGGGCTTACGAGCAGTACTTC
d_gene: NA
v_gene: TRBV9
j_gene: TRBJ2-7
abundance: NA

CDR3aa: CASSVATPYNEQFF
CDR3nt: TGTGCCAGCAGCGTAGCAACCCCCTACAATGAGCAGTTCTTC
d_gene: NA
v_gene: TRBV9
j_gene: TRBJ2-1
abundance: NA

CDR3aa: CASSLEGGGYEQYF
CDR3nt: TGTGCCAGCAGCTTAGAAGGGGGTGGTTACGAGCAGTACTTC
d_gene: NA
v_gene: TRBV7-2
j_gene: TRBJ2-7
abundance: NA

CDR3aa: CASSLGPSSGEDEQYF
CDR3nt: TGTGCCAGCAGCTTGGGGCCTTCTAGCGGGGAGGACGAGCAGTACTTC
d_gene: TRBD2
v_gene: TRBV11-2
j_gene: TRBJ2-7
abundance: NA

CDR3aa: CASSLAPGNGNTIYF
CDR3nt: TGTGCCAGCAGCTTAGCCCCAGGGAACGGAAACACCATATATTTT
d_gene: NA
v_gene: TRBV7-6
j_gene: TRBJ1-3
abundance: once

CDR3aa: CASSSQGGYPEAFF
CDR3nt: TGTGCCAGCTCGTCCCAGGGGGGCTACCCTGAAGCTTTCTTT
d_gene: TRBD1
v_gene: TRBV18
j_gene: TRBJ1-1
abundance: NA

CDR3aa: CASSQRDGAHGYTF
CDR3nt: TGCGCCAGCAGCCAGAGGGACGGTGCGCACGGCTACACCTTC
d_gene: NA
v_gene: TRBV4-1
j_gene: TRBJ1-2
abundance: NA

CDR3aa: CASSSTGYEQYF
CDR3nt: TGTGCCAGCAGCTCGACAGGGTACGAGCAGTACTTC
d_gene: TRBD1
v_gene: TRBV7-2
j_gene: TRBJ2-7
abundance: NA

CDR3aa: CASSIGGRNSYEQYF
CDR3nt: TGCGCCAGCAGCATAGGGGGACGGAACTCCTACGAGCAGTACTTC
d_gene: NA
v_gene: TRBV5-1
j_gene: TRBJ2-7
abundance: NA

CDR3aa: CASSFPTSGKSSYNEQFF
CDR3nt: TGTGCCAGCAGCTTTCCGACTAGCGGGAAGAGCTCCTACAATGAGCAGTTCTTC
d_gene: TRBD2
v_gene: TRBV7-9
j_gene: TRBJ2-1
abundance: NA

CDR3aa: CASSPLGQGAYEQYF
CDR3nt: TGTGCCAGCTCACCACTTGGACAGGGGGCTTACGAGCAGTACTTC
d_gene: TRBD1
v_gene: TRBV18
j_gene: TRBJ2-7
abundance: NA

CDR3aa: CASSPQTGGAYEQYF
CDR3nt: TGTGCCAGCTCACCTCAGACAGGAGGGGCCTACGAGCAGTACTTC
d_gene: NA
v_gene: TRBV18
j_gene: TRBJ2-7
abundance: NA

CDR3aa: CASSLVEGINYEQYF
CDR3nt: TGCGCCAGCAGCTTGGTGGAGGGGATAAACTACGAGCAGTACTTC
d_gene: NA
v_gene: TRBV5-1
j_gene: TRBJ2-7
abundance: NA